These 22 T cell receptor beta chains were sequenced from one sample in a study of blood T cell repertoires in COVID-19. Libraries were prepared by immunoSEQ multiplex PCR; TCRdb keeps only in-frame clonotypes and omits some of them. Of under 350,000 clones listed, around 88% were seen once; the top ten hold about 4.6%. Source material: peripheral blood. The source is a man between 35 and 55 years old with acute or convalescent COVID-19.

The rearrangement uses TRBV23-1 and TRBJ2-7; D gene uncertain. TRBV23-1 is known as an ORF, though its function is uncertain. V was trimmed by 3 bases and J by 3 bases, leaving 9 bases between them. The CDR3 extends over 13 amino acids. The CDR3 DNA follows: TGCGCCAGCAGTCACCTGAGAGTCTACGAGCAGTACTTC. It codes for CASSHLRVYEQYF.

The V call is TRBV5-1, the J call TRBJ1-1; possible D gene TRBD1, 6 bases. V lost 2 bases and J 6 bases, leaving 11 bases between the germline ends. Germline CDR1 and CDR2: SGHRS and YFSETQ. The CDR3 has 13 residues. DNA for the CDR3: TGCGCCAGCAGCTTACAGGGTGTCGCTGAAGCTTTCTTT. It is translated as CASSLQGVAEAFF. The variable domain in full, completed from reference TRBV5-1 and TRBJ1-1, reads KAGVTQTPRYLIKTRGQQVTLSCSPISGHRSVSWYQQTPGQGLQFLFEYFSETQRNKGNFPGRFSGRQFSNSRSEMNVSTLELGDSALYLCASSLQGVAEAFFGQGTRLTVV.

The V call is TRBV2, the J call TRBJ1-6; unclear D gene. V shed 0 bases and J shed 9 bases, with 6 bases lying between them. This CDR3 is 13 amino acids long. The germline V gene has CDR1 SNHLY and CDR2 FYNNEI. The chain's CDR3 is CASSEALGSPLHF. CDR3 DNA sequence: TGTGCCAGCAGTGAAGCGCTCGGTTCACCCCTCCACTTT.

The chain joins TRBV2 to TRBJ1-1; the match to TRBD1 covers 8 bases. With V trimmed by 6 bases and J by 6 bases, 6 bases remained unmatched. There are 13 residues in the CDR3. The germline V gene has CDR1 SNHLY and CDR2 FYNNEI. CDR3 bases: TGTGCCAGCAGATTCAGGGGGCTCTCTGAAGCTTTCTTT. Translation gives CASRFRGLSEAFF. The full variable domain, in which reference TRBV2 and TRBJ1-1 provide the parts outside the CDR3, is EPEVTQTPSHQVTQMGQEVILRCVPISNHLYFYWYRQILGQKVEFLVSFYNNEISEKSEIFDDQFSVERPDGSNFTLKIRSTKLEDSAMYFCASRFRGLSEAFFGQGTRLTVV.

By sample fraction, this clone is medium-sized (0.01 to 0.1%). This chain connects TRBV7-9 to TRBJ2-7; TRBD1 might be the D (6 bases). The CDR3 runs to 14 residues. Trimming cost V 4 bases and J 1 base, with 11 bases left between them. CDR1 SEHNR and CDR2 FQNEAQ come from the germline V gene (reference sequence). The CDR3 is CASSSGDGSYEQYF. Written as DNA, the CDR3 is TGTGCCAGCAGCTCAGGGGACGGTTCCTACGAGCAGTACTTC.

This clone showed up just a few times. J is TRBJ1-2 and V is TRBV7-8, with TRBD1 as a possible D gene (5 bases). Trimming removed 1 base at V and 3 bases at J, with 6 bases between. Germline V gene lookup returns CDR1 SGHVS and CDR2 FQNEAQ. CDR3 size: 13 residues. The CDR3 sequence is CASSLGGHYGYTF. DNA for the CDR3: TGTGCCAGCAGCTTAGGGGGCCACTATGGCTACACCTTC.

The chain uses TRBV5-1 and TRBJ2-1, with TRBD2 matching over 9 bases. The CDR3 runs to 15 residues. The ends lost 2 bases at V and 2 bases at J; junction bases unmatched: 2. Germline V CDR1 and CDR2: SGHRS, YFSETQ. CDR3 sequence: CASSFASGAYNEQFF. The CDR3 region has the DNA TGCGCCAGCAGCTTCGCTAGCGGGGCCTACAATGAGCAGTTCTTC.

This chain's CDR3 is CATGQGGNEQFF. The CDR3 DNA is TGTGCCACAGGACAGGGTGGCAATGAGCAGTTCTTC. The chain uses TRBV10-3 and TRBJ2-1, with 8 bases aligning to TRBD1. Germline CDR1 ENHRY, CDR2 SYGVKD. With 10 bases clipped from V and 6 bases from J, the junction kept 5 bases outside the gene matches. This CDR3 contains 12 residues.

This rearrangement joins TRBV18 to TRBJ1-5; the D gene is possibly TRBD1 (5 bases). The germline V gene encodes CDR1 KGHSH and CDR2 LQKENI. CDR3 size: 13 residues. V shed 6 bases and J shed 6 bases, with 12 bases lying between them. The DNA for the CDR3 is TGTGCCAGCTCCCCCGGGGGTGGTCAGCCCCAGCATTTT. This gives the protein CASSPGGGQPQHF.

The V and J genes are TRBV10-1 and TRBJ2-7, with D unclear. Deletions cut 2 bases from V and 0 bases from J, with 8 bases between. This CDR3 is built from 14 residues. Germline lookup yields CDR1 WNHNN and CDR2 SYGVQD (reference sequence). The CDR3 nucleotides are TGCGCCAGCAGTGAGACGAGGTTCTCCTACGAGCAGTACTTC. Translated, it gives CASSETRFSYEQYF.

V and J are TRBV5-1 and TRBJ1-2; 9 nucleotides line up with TRBD1. The trim removed 2 bases at V and 3 bases at J, leaving 2 bases unmatched. The V gene's germline CDR1 is SGHRS and CDR2 YFSETQ. This CDR3 spans 14 amino acids. CDR3 region: CASSLQGADYGYTF. In nucleotides, the CDR3 is TGCGCCAGCAGCTTACAGGGGGCGGACTATGGCTACACCTTC.

The rearrangement links TRBV13 to TRBJ2-7, with D perhaps matching TRBD2 (7 bases). This CDR3 contains 14 residues. V was pared by 5 bases and J by 1 base, with 12 bases between. Germline lookup yields CDR1 PRHDT and CDR2 FYEKMQ (reference sequence). The CDR3 DNA is TGTGCCAGCAGCGGGGGGGCTTTTTCCTACGAGCAGTACTTC. Translated: CASSGGAFSYEQYF.

In DNA form, the CDR3 reads TGTGCCAGCACCGGAGAATTGCTTAATTCACCCCTCCACTTT. Its translation is CASTGELLNSPLHF. The chain is built from TRBV2 and TRBJ1-6; D unresolved. The CDR3 is made up of 14 amino acids. In germline, CDR1 is SNHLY, CDR2 FYNNEI. The V end lost 7 bases, the J end lost 6 bases, and 13 bases lay between the germline ends.

The chain is built from TRBV9 and TRBJ1-5; TRBD1 aligns across 7 bases. V lost 0 bases to trimming and J lost 11 bases; unmatched junction nucleotides: 11. Germline V gives CDR1 SGDLS, CDR2 YYNGEE. The length of the CDR3 is 15 residues. The CDR3 DNA follows: TGTGCCAGCAGCGTAGGAAAGGACAGGTTCGGGGCCCAGCATTTT. Translation gives CASSVGKDRFGAQHF.

The sample holds one count of this clone. The V and J genes are TRBV6-5 and TRBJ1-1; 7 bases map to TRBD1. The V gene end was trimmed by 5 bases and the J gene end by 5 bases; junction bases not matched to a gene: 11. Germline CDR1 and CDR2: MNHEY and SVGAGI. This CDR3 has 15 residues. The CDR3 region is CASSPGQAGGTEAFF. CDR3 nucleotide sequence: TGTGCCAGCAGTCCAGGACAGGCCGGCGGGACTGAAGCTTTCTTT.

The genes are TRBV15 and TRBJ1-1; 9 bases line up with TRBD1. The CDR3 totals 18 residues. Germline CDR1 is LNHNV and CDR2 is YYDKDF (reference sequence). Unmatched junction bases numbered 9, after V lost 0 bases and J lost 1 base. The CDR3 region has the DNA TGTGCCACCAGCAGAGAACGAAACAGGGGGCACGGGAACACTGAAGCTTTCTTT. This sequence encodes CATSRERNRGHGNTEAFF.

The chain has TRBV30 and TRBJ1-2, with 8 bases lining up with TRBD1. This CDR3 has 13 residues. V was clipped by 5 bases and J by 5 bases; unmatched bases: 7. Germline-derived CDR1 and CDR2 are GTSNPN and SVGIG (reference sequence). The CDR3 bases are TGTGCCTGGGACCGGGACAGGATATATGGCTACACCTTC. It specifies CAWDRDRIYGYTF. Variable domain in full (rest from reference TRBV30 and TRBJ1-2): SQTIHQWPATLVQPVGSPLSLECTVEGTSNPNLYWYRQAAGRGLQLLFYSVGIGQISSEVPQNLSASRPQDRQFILSSKKLLLSDSGFYLCAWDRDRIYGYTFGSGTRLTVV.

The V call is TRBV2, the J call TRBJ2-5; TRBD2 aligns across 7 bases. From germline, CDR1 is SNHLY and CDR2 FYNNEI. The V segment lost 4 bases and the J segment 5 bases; nucleotides outside the gene matches: 4. The CDR3 length is 13 residues. CDR3 protein: CASSGGGVETQYF. The CDR3 nucleotides read TGTGCCAGCAGTGGGGGGGGAGTGGAGACCCAGTACTTC.

The V gene is TRBV12-5, the J gene TRBJ1-5, with 7 bases identical to TRBD1. This CDR3 is 14 amino acids long. The V gene end was trimmed by 9 bases and the J gene end by 6 bases; junction bases not matched to a gene: 11. From germline, CDR1 is LGHNT and CDR2 FRNRAP. The CDR3 coding sequence is TGTGCTAGCGAAGGAGGGGCAGGGGGTCAGCCCCAGCATTTT. Translation: CASEGGAGGQPQHF. Looking up the rest from reference TRBV12-5 and TRBJ1-5 gives the full variable domain: DARVTQTPRHKVTEMGQEVTMRCQPILGHNTVFWYRQTMMQGLELLAYFRNRAPLDDSGMPKDRFSAEMPDATLATLKIQPSEPRDSAVYFCASEGGAGGQPQHFGDGTRLSIL.

The chain carries TRBV12-5 and TRBJ2-7; a possible D gene is TRBD1 (6 bases). The CDR3 loop spans 14 amino acids. CDR1 and CDR2 from the germline V gene are LGHNT and FRNRAP. V lost 5 bases and J 0 bases, leaving 11 bases between the germline ends. The CDR3 reads CASGLRTASYEQYF. Written as DNA, the CDR3 is TGTGCTAGTGGTCTACGGACAGCCTCCTACGAGCAGTACTTC.

The rearrangement joins TRBV6-5 to TRBJ1-2; D unclear. The CDR3 runs 14 residues. With 6 bases removed from V and 2 bases from J, the gap between germline ends came to 13 bases. The V gene's germline CDR1 is MNHEY and CDR2 SVGAGI. CDR3 protein: CASSRTPGNYGYTF. The CDR3 coding sequence is TGTGCCAGCAGCCGGACTCCCGGCAACTATGGCTACACCTTC.

The chain is built from TRBV6-6 and TRBJ1-2; D might be TRBD1 (5 bases). Trimming removed 5 bases at V and 2 bases at J, with 9 bases between. Germline V gene lookup returns CDR1 MNHNY and CDR2 SVGAGI (reference sequence). This CDR3 has 13 residues. CDR3 loop: CASSPGGNYGYTF. CDR3 DNA: TGTGCCAGCAGTCCCGGGGGGAACTATGGCTACACCTTC.